One and the same sample provided the 14 T cell receptor beta chains below, sequenced in a study of T cells expressing NK-cell markers (dated by TCRdb to 2020 to 2022). To prepare the library, 5' RACE was applied. Sequencing instrument: Illumina HiSeq 2000. TCRdb reprocessed the reads and lists each CDR3 protein sequence as a single entry, with no DNA. The sample table holds more than 400,000 distinct CDR3 sequences. Jointly, the top ten make up approximately 6.8% of the sample. Source material: blood T cells: a sorted CD56 or NKG2C T cell subset, CD4+ or CD8+ T cells, or bulk PBMC T cells (not recorded which). Receptors were obtained from a woman between 18 and 70 years old in good health.

The chain is built from TRBV20-1 and TRBJ2-2. Germline V gives CDR1 DFQATT, CDR2 SNEGSKA (reference sequence). The CDR3 is made up of 15 amino acids. The CDR3 sequence: CSARNLQENTGELFF.

The chain recombines TRBV27 with TRBJ2-2. This CDR3 is 14 amino acids long. The germline V gene encodes CDR1 MNHEY and CDR2 SMNVEV (reference sequence). CDR3 loop: CASSFTGYTGELFF.

The chain is built from TRBV12-3 or TRBV12-4 and TRBJ2-5; TCRdb's assignment of TRBD1 cannot be checked, as there is no DNA. This CDR3 has 15 amino acids. The CDR3: CASSPDRNNQETQYF.

V and J are TRBV25-1 and TRBJ2-1; TCRdb's D call, TRBD2, is unchecked because there is no DNA. Germline V CDR1 and CDR2: MGHDK, SYGVNS. This CDR3 spans 16 amino acids. CDR3 protein: CASSVSGRATMNEQFF.

The V gene is TRBV20-1, the J gene TRBJ2-1; checking the TCRdb D call of TRBD2 is not possible without DNA. The germline V gene has CDR1 DFQATT and CDR2 SNEGSKA (reference sequence). This CDR3 comprises 15 residues. CDR3 sequence: CSARGLANIYNEQFF.

This rearrangement joins TRBV6-5 to TRBJ2-7; as DNA is missing, the TRBD2 call by TCRdb cannot be tested. Germline CDR1 reads MNHEY; CDR2 reads SVGAGI. The CDR3 covers 16 residues. This CDR3 reads CASSSGLAGGTYEQYF.

The chain couples TRBV4-1 to TRBJ1-6; TCRdb indicates TRBD1, and absent DNA this call remains unverified. The CDR3 length is 17 residues. Looked up from germline, CDR1 is MGHRA and CDR2 is YSYEKL. The CDR3 protein is CASSQDGAARDNSPLHF.

This rearrangement joins TRBV6-1 to TRBJ1-3. CDR1 MNHNS and CDR2 SASEGT come from the germline V gene. This CDR3 is built from 13 residues. Here the CDR3 reads CASRSSSGNTIYF.

The chain combines TRBV15 with TRBJ2-2; checking the TCRdb D call of TRBD2 is not possible without DNA. The CDR3 length is 15 residues. Germline-derived CDR1 and CDR2 are LNHNV and YYDKDF (reference sequence). The CDR3 reads CATSTLGRDTGELFF.

V and J are TRBV20-1 and TRBJ1-6. This CDR3 comprises 16 residues. Per the germline V gene, CDR1 is DFQATT and CDR2 is SNEGSKA (reference sequence). CDR3 loop: CSARRRGYSYNSPLHF.

This chain uses TRBV7-3 with TRBJ2-1. The CDR3 totals 13 residues. Germline-derived CDR1 and CDR2 are SGHTA and FQGTGA. CDR3 amino acids: CASSLIDRSEQFF.

The chain couples TRBV5-1 to TRBJ2-1; TCRdb lists TRBD2, though no DNA is available to test this call. CDR3 length equals 15 residues. The germline gives CDR1 SGHRS, CDR2 YFSETQ. The CDR3 region is CASSLDSGSYNEQFF.

The chain combines TRBV12-3 or TRBV12-4 with TRBJ1-1; the D call of TRBD1 rests on TCRdb alone, since no DNA is present to check it. The CDR3 loop spans 13 amino acids. The CDR3 reads CASSDPGGAEAFF.

The chain combines TRBV12-3 or TRBV12-4 with TRBJ2-1; the TCRdb call, TRBD1, lacks DNA for checking. The length of the CDR3 is 13 residues. The CDR3 loop reads CASYPGGRNEQFF.